These 8 T cell receptor beta chains share one sample of origin, sequenced in a study of regulatory T cells in long-lasting Graves disease. Time point described: newly diagnosed GD, antithyroid drugs for less than 3 months. PBMC-derived RNA was used for the TCR library. Construction of the TCR beta libraries employed iRepertoire HTBI primers in conjunction with Arm-PCR of CDR3 regions. TCRdb independently ran MiXCR on the multiplex PCR reads; one entry per CDR3 protein. The data hold about 460,000 distinct CDR3 sequences, with around 15% observed a single time. The same data also went into a second study, on T cells in Graves' hyperthyroidism and ophthalmopathy.

The sample here was peripheral blood mononuclear cells (PBMCs), taken at new diagnosis, from a patient treated with antithyroid drugs. The receptor set was obtained from a woman in her fifties or sixties with Graves disease.

This clonotype was counted only a few times. J is TRBJ1-4 and V is TRBV5-1; 7 positions agree with TRBD1. The V and J ends lost 1 base and 5 bases, in that order; junction bases with no gene match: 5. The CDR3 loop spans 15 amino acids. Germline V gene sequence: CDR1 SGHRS, CDR2 YFSETQ. CDR3 sequence: CASSLQTGLNEKLFF. The CDR3 region has the DNA TGCGCCAGCAGCTTGCAGACAGGGCTCAATGAAAAACTGTTTTTT. Filled out from reference TRBV5-1 and TRBJ1-4, the complete variable domain reads KAGVTQTPRYLIKTRGQQVTLSCSPISGHRSVSWYQQTPGQGLQFLFEYFSETQRNKGNFPGRFSGRQFSNSRSEMNVSTLELGDSALYLCASSLQTGLNEKLFFGSGTQLSVL.

This clonotype was seen at least ten times. The gene calls are TRBV28 and TRBJ2-1; 11 nucleotides match TRBD2. V shed 8 bases, J shed 7 bases, and the junction held 7 bases outside the gene matches. Germline-derived CDR1 and CDR2 are MDHEN and SYDVKM. The CDR3 is 14 residues long. The CDR3 here is CASFNLAGGNEQFF. The CDR3 region has the DNA TGTGCCAGCTTTAACCTAGCGGGAGGAAATGAGCAGTTCTTC.

J is TRBJ2-2 and V is TRBV5-1; tentative D call: TRBD2 (6 bases). The V end lost 4 bases, the J end lost 0 bases, and 13 bases lay between the germline ends. The CDR3 is 16 residues long. The germline CDR1 and CDR2 sequences are SGHRS and YFSETQ. CDR3 amino acids: CASSPNWGANTGELFF. In DNA form, the CDR3 reads TGCGCCAGCAGCCCTAATTGGGGGGCGAACACCGGGGAGCTGTTTTTT.

This clonotype was picked up a small number of times. The chain uses TRBV9 and TRBJ1-3; 10 bases agree with TRBD1. The CDR3 has 14 amino acids. Germline loops: CDR1 SGDLS, CDR2 YYNGEE. J was trimmed by 16 bases and V by 3 bases; bases with no gene match: 13. CDR3 nucleotides: TGTGCCAGCAGCGCCGGGACAGGGGCTCGTTTTAGCTATTTT. Protein: CASSAGTGARFSYF.

This clonotype was picked up many times. The chain employs TRBV11-2 and TRBJ2-1, with 14 bases fitting TRBD2. Germline values: CDR1 SGHAT, CDR2 FQNNGV. This CDR3 comprises 15 residues. Trimming removed 3 bases from V and 7 bases from J; junction bases left unmatched: 2. CDR3 DNA: TGTGCCAGCAGCTTCGGGACTAGCGGGAGTAATGAGCAGTTCTTC. Protein: CASSFGTSGSNEQFF.

This clonotype was recorded a few times. V is TRBV28 and J is TRBJ1-2; no definite D call. The germline V and J ends were trimmed by 5 bases and 4 bases, with 8 bases remaining between them. Germline CDR1 and CDR2: MDHEN and SYDVKM. The CDR3 sequence is 12 residues long. The CDR3 DNA follows: TGTGCCAGCAGTGCTGGCGGCTATGGCTACACCTTC. Its translation is CASSAGGYGYTF.

Here the CDR3 DNA reads TGTGCCAGCAGCTACCGGGACAGGGGGCTCAATGAGCAGTTCTTC. Its protein is CASSYRDRGLNEQFF. This chain connects TRBV27 to TRBJ2-1, with 12 positions matching TRBD1. The length of the CDR3 is 15 residues. Per germline, CDR1 MNHEY and CDR2 SMNVEV (reference sequence). J was trimmed by 6 bases and V by 6 bases; bases with no gene match: 6.

This clonotype was seen ten or more times. A read error may account for a junction end that differs from germline. The CDR3 reads CNARRWGGNEQFF. CDR3 sequence (DNA): TGCAATGCTAGACGCTGGGGTGGCAATGAGCAGTTCTTC. The rearrangement links TRBV20-1 to TRBJ2-1, with unresolved D. Germline loops: CDR1 DFQATT, CDR2 SNEGSKA (reference sequence). The CDR3 totals 13 residues.